Below, 13 T cell receptor beta chains from the same sample are listed, as sequenced in a study of T cell repertoires in cytomegalovirus infection. TCRdb redid the calling of the reads with MiXCR, one entry per CDR3 protein. Here the sample spans fewer than 900,000 distinct CDR3 sequences, under 35% being singletons. Antigens of these TCRs are unknown. The sequencing used cultured CD8+ T cells from PBMCs, collected from culture after CMV antigen stimulation. These receptors were obtained from a human donor in good health (CMV status not recorded). Some clones in this sample may be carry-over from other donors' samples.

V usage is TRBV7-9 and J usage is TRBJ2-7; possibly TRBD1 or TRBD2 for D (5 bases each). The CDR3 consists of 13 residues. Germline CDR1 SEHNR, CDR2 FQNEAQ (reference sequence). V was trimmed by 5 bases and J by 7 bases, leaving 15 bases between them. The CDR3 loop is CASSPPEGREQYF. DNA of the CDR3: TGTGCCAGCAGCCCGCCAGAGGGACGGGAGCAGTACTTC.

This clonotype occurred a few times. The chain joins TRBV12-3 or TRBV12-4 to TRBJ2-2; TRBD1 aligns across 9 bases. This CDR3 has 18 residues. V shed 7 bases and J 7 bases; nucleotides not matched to a gene: 19. In DNA, the CDR3 is TGTGCCAGCACCTCCATACCGGGACAGGGAATGATTTACGGGGAGCTGTTTTTT. This codes for CASTSIPGQGMIYGELFF.

In DNA form, the CDR3 reads TGTGCCAGCATTCTAAGTACAGGACGATTCGTTGAAGCTTTCTTT. This codes for CASILSTGRFVEAFF. The chain uses TRBV27 and TRBJ1-1; a possible D gene is TRBD1 (5 bases). Per germline, CDR1 MNHEY and CDR2 SMNVEV (reference sequence). The CDR3 is 15 amino acids. V lost 7 bases to trimming and J lost 7 bases, with 22 bases between them.

At least ten counts were recorded for this clonotype. This rearrangement joins TRBV7-6 to TRBJ1-1, with unresolved D. The V end lost 5 bases, the J end lost 1 base, and 11 bases lay between the germline ends. This CDR3 contains 14 residues. CDR1 is SGHVS and CDR2 is FNYEAQ in the germline V gene. DNA of the CDR3: TGTGCCAGCAGCCCCGTCGTAGGGAACACTGAAGCTTTCTTT. Its protein is CASSPVVGNTEAFF.

In this sample, this clonotype turned up many times. The J gene is TRBJ2-2, the V gene TRBV7-6; TRBD2 is a possible D gene (6 bases). Per germline, CDR1 SGHVS and CDR2 FNYEAQ. The CDR3 has 14 amino acids. Between the trimmed V and J ends, which lost 5 bases and 0 bases, there was a span of 7 bases. The CDR3 nucleotides read TGTGCCAGCAGCCGACTAGCGAACACCGGGGAGCTGTTTTTT. Its translation is CASSRLANTGELFF.

This clonotype has a handful of counts. This chain joins TRBV12-3 or TRBV12-4 and TRBJ1-6, with unresolved D. With 1 base removed from V and 5 bases from J, the gap between germline ends came to 6 bases. The CDR3 is 14 residues long. The CDR3 nucleotides are TGTGCCAGCAGTTTAGGAGCGGATAATTCACCCCTCCACTTT. Protein product: CASSLGADNSPLHF.

V usage is TRBV7-8 and J usage is TRBJ1-2; D not certain. The CDR3 has 14 residues. Germline loops: CDR1 SGHVS, CDR2 FQNEAQ. V was shortened by 4 bases and J by 1 base, with 10 bases between the two germline ends. The CDR3 sequence is CASSYRGSNYGYTF. The CDR3, as DNA: TGTGCCAGCAGCTACCGAGGGAGTAACTATGGCTACACCTTC.

The chain joins TRBV6-5 to TRBJ2-2, with 8 bases matching TRBD1. Looked up from germline, CDR1 is MNHEY and CDR2 is SVGAGI. The CDR3 loop spans 17 amino acids. With V trimmed by 6 bases and J by 5 bases, 14 bases remained unmatched. The CDR3 loop reads CASSYLIAGGDTGELFF. Written as DNA, the CDR3 is TGTGCCAGCAGCTACCTAATTGCAGGGGGCGATACCGGGGAGCTGTTTTTT.

This clonotype came up a few times. The rearrangement uses TRBV19 and TRBJ2-7; TRBD1 aligns across 8 bases. CDR1 and CDR2 (germline): LNHDA, SQIVND (reference sequence). Trimming took 3 bases from V and 4 from J; bases not matched to a gene: 8. The CDR3 sequence is 15 residues long. This CDR3 reads CASSIGQGPGYEQYF. The CDR3 DNA is TGTGCCAGTAGTATCGGACAGGGCCCAGGTTACGAGCAGTACTTC.

This clonotype was counted a few times. CDR3 amino acids: CASSLEFRRNEQFF. The CDR3 nucleotides read TGTGCCAGCAGCTTAGAATTCAGAAGGAATGAGCAGTTCTTC. J is TRBJ2-1 and V is TRBV7-6; D not resolved. Germline V gives CDR1 SGHVS, CDR2 FNYEAQ. V gave up 1 base and J gave up 7 bases, with 11 bases separating them. CDR3 length: 14 amino acids.

The genes are TRBV28 and TRBJ1-6; 8 nucleotides match TRBD1. This CDR3 is built from 17 residues. Looked up from germline, CDR1 is MDHEN and CDR2 is SYDVKM. The trim removed 0 bases at V and 3 bases at J, leaving 4 bases unmatched. The CDR3 DNA reads TGTGCCAGCAGTTTATGGGGACAGGACAACTATAATTCACCCCTCCACTTT. Its translation: CASSLWGQDNYNSPLHF.

This clonotype was observed many times. This sequence joins TRBV7-6 and TRBJ2-6; unclear D gene. The CDR3 consists of 13 residues. Per the germline V gene, CDR1 is SGHVS and CDR2 is FNYEAQ. V shed 6 bases and J shed 1 base, with 4 bases lying between them. The CDR3 region is CASRPSGANVLTF. CDR3 in DNA: TGTGCCAGCAGACCGTCTGGGGCCAACGTCCTGACTTTC.

There are many counts of this clonotype. The chain is built from TRBV7-6 and TRBJ2-2; TRBD2 is a possible D gene (6 bases). There are 16 residues in the CDR3. CDR1 SGHVS and CDR2 FNYEAQ come from the germline V gene. Trimming took 5 bases from V and 3 from J, leaving 16 bases between them. CDR3 nucleotide sequence: TGTGCCAGCAGCCCCCTACCGGGACTGGACACCGGGGAGCTGTTTTTT. Its protein product is CASSPLPGLDTGELFF.